This T cell receptor (beta chain) originates from a study of T cell repertoires in ileal Crohn's disease. As for the study in general: About half of patients got postoperative therapy: around ten thiopurines, under 20 anti-TNF.

Patients were adults with ileal or ileocolonic Crohn's disease needing resection. This CDR3 has 18 residues. The germline gives CDR1 SGHVS, CDR2 FNYEAQ. V was pared by 3 bases and J by 3 bases, with 23 bases between. Profiled with immunoSEQ multiplex PCR; TCRdb holds only in-frame clones, not every one. Here the sample spans fewer than 4,500 clones, around 83% being singletons. The sequenced sample consisted of ileal tissue. The chain couples TRBV7-6 to TRBJ1-2; D uncertain. The receptor was derived from an adult with Crohn's disease. The chain's CDR3 is CASSFAKYPNRGYYGYTF. The CDR3 DNA sequence: TGTGCCAGCAGCTTCGCAAAATACCCAAACCGGGGATACTATGGCTACACCTTC.